Reported below is one T cell receptor beta chain. Its antigen is unknown. These data are taken from a study of vaccination effects on CD4 cells after COVID-19. Study-level findings and limits: Clones from infection and from vaccination both contracted markedly late after vaccination. New vaccine-induced clones were the main type among post-vaccine spike-reactive clones in convalescents.

Libraries were prepared by immunoSEQ multiplex PCR; TCRdb keeps only in-frame clonotypes and omits some of them. The table includes about 40,000 clones, over 60% detected once. Before sequencing took place, the ViraFEST assay used viral peptide pools to expand antigen-specific CD4+ T cells. The culture ran for roughly ten days before CD4+ T cells were isolated. From March to December 2020, the person had a SARS-CoV-2 infection that was confirmed by PCR. Culturing of 2 million to 2.5 million PBMC per well took place with roughly 9.4 IU/ml IL-2 and around 10 ug/ml peptides. CDR1 and CDR2 from the germline V gene are SGHVS and FQNEAQ. The CDR3 sequence is 16 residues long. The V end lost 5 bases, the J end lost 0 bases, and 17 bases lay between the germline ends.

The origin of this receptor is a human donor who had a prior SARS-CoV-2 infection. This specimen was CD4+ T cells from PBMCs cultured with a peptide pool, taken before COVID-19 vaccination. J is TRBJ2-7 and V is TRBV7-8; D possibly uses TRBD1 or TRBD2 (5 bases each). The CDR3 here is CASSRGTAHASYEQYF. Written as DNA, the CDR3 is TGTGCCAGCAGCCGAGGGACGGCCCATGCCTCCTACGAGCAGTACTTC.